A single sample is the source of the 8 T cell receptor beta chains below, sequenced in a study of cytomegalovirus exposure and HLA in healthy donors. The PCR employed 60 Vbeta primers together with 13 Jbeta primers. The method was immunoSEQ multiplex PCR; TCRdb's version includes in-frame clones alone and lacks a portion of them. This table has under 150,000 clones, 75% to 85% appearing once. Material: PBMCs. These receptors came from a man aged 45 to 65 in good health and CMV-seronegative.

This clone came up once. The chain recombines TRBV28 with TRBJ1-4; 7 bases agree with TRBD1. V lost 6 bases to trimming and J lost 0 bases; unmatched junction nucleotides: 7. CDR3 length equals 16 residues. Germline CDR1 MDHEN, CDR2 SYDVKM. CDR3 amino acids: CASSGEGGATNEKLFF. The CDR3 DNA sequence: TGTGCCAGCAGCGGGGAAGGGGGCGCAACTAATGAAAAACTGTTTTTT.

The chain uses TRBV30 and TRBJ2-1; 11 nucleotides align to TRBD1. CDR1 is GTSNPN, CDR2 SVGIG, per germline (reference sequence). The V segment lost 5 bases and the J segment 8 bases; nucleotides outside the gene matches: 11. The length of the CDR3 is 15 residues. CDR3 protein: CAWSGRDRGLDEQFF. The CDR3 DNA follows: TGTGCCTGGTCTGGCCGGGACAGGGGGTTGGATGAGCAGTTCTTC.

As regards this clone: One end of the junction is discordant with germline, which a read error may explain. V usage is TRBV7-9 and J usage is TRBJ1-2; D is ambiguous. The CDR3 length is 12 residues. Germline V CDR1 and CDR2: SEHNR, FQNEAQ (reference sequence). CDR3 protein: CSSSPGFYGYTF. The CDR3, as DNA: TGTTCCAGCAGCCCGGGATTCTATGGCTACACCTTC.

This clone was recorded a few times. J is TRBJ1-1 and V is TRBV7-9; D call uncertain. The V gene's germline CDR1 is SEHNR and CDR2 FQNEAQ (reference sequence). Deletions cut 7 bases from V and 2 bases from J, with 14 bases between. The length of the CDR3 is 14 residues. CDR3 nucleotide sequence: TGTGCCAGCACGGGAGGTGCGCCCAACACTGAAGCTTTCTTT. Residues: CASTGGAPNTEAFF.

CDR3 region: CASSLAPGQDYYEQYF. The CDR3 region has the DNA TGTGCCAGCAGCTTGGCCCCGGGACAGGACTACTACGAGCAGTACTTC. J is TRBJ2-7 and V is TRBV5-4, with 8 positions matching TRBD1. The trim removed 0 bases at V and 3 bases at J, leaving 8 bases unmatched. CDR1 is SGHNT, CDR2 YYREEE, per germline (reference sequence). This CDR3 comprises 16 residues.

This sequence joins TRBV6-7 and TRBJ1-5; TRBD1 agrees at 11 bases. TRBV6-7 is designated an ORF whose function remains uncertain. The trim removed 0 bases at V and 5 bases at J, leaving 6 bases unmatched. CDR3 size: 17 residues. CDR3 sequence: CASSYSKRGQGDQPQHF. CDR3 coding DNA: TGTGCCAGCAGTTACTCGAAGAGGGGACAGGGGGATCAGCCCCAGCATTTT.

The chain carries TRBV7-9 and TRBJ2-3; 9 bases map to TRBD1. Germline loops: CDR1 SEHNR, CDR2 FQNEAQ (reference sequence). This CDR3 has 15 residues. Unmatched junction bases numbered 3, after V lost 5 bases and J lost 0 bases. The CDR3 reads CASSLGQGSTDTQYF. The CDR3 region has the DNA TGTGCCAGCAGCCTCGGACAGGGGAGCACAGATACGCAGTATTTT.

Written as DNA, the CDR3 is TGCGCCAGCAGCTTAACAGGGGCCAATCAGCCCCAGCATTTT. Its protein is CASSLTGANQPQHF. The chain recombines TRBV5-1 with TRBJ1-5; 7 nucleotides agree with TRBD1. In germline, CDR1 is SGHRS, CDR2 YFSETQ. CDR3 size: 14 residues. The V segment lost 2 bases and the J segment 3 bases; nucleotides outside the gene matches: 2.